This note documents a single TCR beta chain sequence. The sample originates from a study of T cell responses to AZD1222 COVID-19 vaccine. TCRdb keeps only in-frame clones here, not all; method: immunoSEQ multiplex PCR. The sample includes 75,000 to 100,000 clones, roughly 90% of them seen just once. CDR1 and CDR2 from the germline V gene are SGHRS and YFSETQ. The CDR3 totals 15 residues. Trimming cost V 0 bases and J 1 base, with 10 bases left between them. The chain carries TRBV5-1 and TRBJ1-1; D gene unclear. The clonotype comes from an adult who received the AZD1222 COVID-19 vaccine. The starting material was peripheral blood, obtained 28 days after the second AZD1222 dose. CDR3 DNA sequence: TGCGCCAGCAGCTTGGGAGCGGCCGGGAACACTGAAGCTTTCTTT. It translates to CASSLGAAGNTEAFF.